Each of the 8 T cell receptor beta chains below was sequenced from the same sample in a study of T cells in localized non-small cell lung cancer. The method was immunoSEQ multiplex PCR; TCRdb's version includes in-frame clones alone and lacks a portion of them. The sample holds fewer than 12,000 clones; around 84% are singletons and the top ten take roughly 8.6%. The starting material was peripheral blood, obtained before any cancer treatment. The source is a male donor older than 55 with stage III lung adenocarcinoma.

The rearrangement uses TRBV20-1 and TRBJ2-5; maybe TRBD1 (5 bases). Germline values: CDR1 DFQATT, CDR2 SNEGSKA (reference sequence). The CDR3 extends over 11 amino acids. V was trimmed by 5 bases and J by 2 bases, leaving 6 bases between them. In nucleotides, the CDR3 is TGCAGTGCTTCAGGGCAAGAGACCCAGTACTTC. This encodes CSASGQETQYF.

V gene TRBV7-9 combines with J gene TRBJ2-2, with D hard to call. The CDR3 is made up of 14 amino acids. CDR1 and CDR2 (germline): SEHNR, FQNEAQ (reference sequence). With 7 bases removed from V and 0 bases from J, the gap between germline ends came to 9 bases. The CDR3 DNA follows: TGTGCCAGCAAATTGACCGCGAACACCGGGGAGCTGTTTTTT. The encoded protein is CASKLTANTGELFF. Full variable domain (remainder filled in from reference TRBV7-9 and TRBJ2-2): DTGVSQNPRHKITKRGQNVTFRCDPISEHNRLYWYRQTLGQGPEFLTYFQNEAQLEKSRLLSDRFSAERPKGSFSTLEIQRTEQGDSAMYLCASKLTANTGELFFGEGSRLTVL.

V is TRBV10-2 and J is TRBJ2-3, with D perhaps matching TRBD2 (5 bases). V lost 3 bases to trimming and J lost 0 bases, with 10 bases between them. This CDR3 comprises 15 residues. Germline CDR1 WSHSY, CDR2 SAAADI. CDR3 bases: TGCGCCAGCAGTGACCCGGGATCTAGCACAGATACGCAGTATTTT. This gives the protein CASSDPGSSTDTQYF.

The V call is TRBV5-1, the J call TRBJ1-2; a possible D gene is TRBD1 (5 bases). The CDR3 has 15 residues. V was shortened by 4 bases and J by 2 bases, with 15 bases between the two germline ends. Germline loops: CDR1 SGHRS, CDR2 YFSETQ. This CDR3 is CASSAGVVGNYGYTF. The CDR3 DNA is TGCGCCAGCAGCGCGGGGGTCGTCGGGAACTATGGCTACACCTTC.

The rearrangement uses TRBV11-2 and TRBJ1-1; D not certain. CDR1 and CDR2 (germline): SGHAT, FQNNGV. V was clipped by 5 bases and J by 0 bases, with 7 bases between them. The CDR3 spans 13 residues. The CDR3 loop reads CASSADMNTEAFF. The CDR3 bases are TGTGCCAGCAGCGCTGATATGAACACTGAAGCTTTCTTT.

V gene TRBV28 combines with J gene TRBJ1-1; 7 nucleotides line up with TRBD1. The CDR3 loop spans 12 amino acids. The ends lost 6 bases at V and 7 bases at J; junction bases unmatched: 5. Germline lookup yields CDR1 MDHEN and CDR2 SYDVKM. CDR3 protein: CASSQGQLEAFF. CDR3 bases: TGTGCCAGCAGCCAGGGACAGCTTGAAGCTTTCTTT.

This clone appeared once. The rearrangement joins TRBV5-1 to TRBJ1-3; possibly TRBD1 for D (5 bases). Trimming pared 1 base from V and 0 bases from J, leaving 17 bases between. The germline V gene has CDR1 SGHRS and CDR2 YFSETQ. This CDR3 region has 18 residues. The CDR3 DNA reads TGCGCCAGCAGCTTGAAGACTGGGGACTTGAGCTCTGGAAACACCATATATTTT. Amino acids: CASSLKTGDLSSGNTIYF.

The rearrangement uses TRBV4-1 and TRBJ1-2, with D perhaps matching TRBD1 (6 bases). Trimming cost V 0 bases and J 6 bases, with 14 bases left between them. From germline, CDR1 is MGHRA and CDR2 YSYEKL. The CDR3 consists of 15 residues. This CDR3 reads CASSQDSRDNDGYTF. CDR3 coding DNA: TGCGCCAGCAGCCAAGATTCGCGGGACAACGATGGCTACACCTTC.